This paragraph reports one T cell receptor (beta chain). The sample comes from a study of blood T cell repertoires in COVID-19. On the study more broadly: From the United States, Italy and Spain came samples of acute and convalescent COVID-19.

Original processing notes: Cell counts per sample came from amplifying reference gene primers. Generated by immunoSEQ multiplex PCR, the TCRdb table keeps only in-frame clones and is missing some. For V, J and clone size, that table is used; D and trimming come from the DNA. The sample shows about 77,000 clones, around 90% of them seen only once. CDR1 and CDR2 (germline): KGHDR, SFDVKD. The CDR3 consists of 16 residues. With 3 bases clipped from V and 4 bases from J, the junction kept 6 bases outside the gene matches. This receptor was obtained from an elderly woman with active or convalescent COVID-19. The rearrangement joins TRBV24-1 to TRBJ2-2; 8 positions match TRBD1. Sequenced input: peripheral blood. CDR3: CATSDPGQGTTGELFF. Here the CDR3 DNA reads TGTGCCACCAGTGATCCAGGACAGGGCACCACCGGGGAGCTGTTTTTT.